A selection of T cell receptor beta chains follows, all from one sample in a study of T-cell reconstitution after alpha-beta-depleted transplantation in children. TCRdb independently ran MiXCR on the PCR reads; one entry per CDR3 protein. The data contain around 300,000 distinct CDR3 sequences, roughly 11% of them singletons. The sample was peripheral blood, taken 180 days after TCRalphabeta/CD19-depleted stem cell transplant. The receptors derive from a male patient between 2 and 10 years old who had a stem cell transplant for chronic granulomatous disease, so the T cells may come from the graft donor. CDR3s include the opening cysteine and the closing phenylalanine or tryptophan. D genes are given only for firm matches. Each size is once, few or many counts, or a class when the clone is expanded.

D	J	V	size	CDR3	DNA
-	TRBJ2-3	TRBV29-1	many	CSVSLAGSTDTQYF	TGCAGCGTCTCCTTGGCGGGTAGCACAGATACGCAGTATTTT
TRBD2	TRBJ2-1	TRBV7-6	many	CASSLAPGAGDYNEQFF	TGTGCCAGCAGCTTGGCCCCTGGAGCGGGAGATTACAATGAGCAGTTCTTC
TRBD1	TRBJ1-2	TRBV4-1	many	CASSQETRQGNGYTF	TGCGCCAGCAGCCAAGAAACCCGACAGGGGAATGGCTACACCTTC
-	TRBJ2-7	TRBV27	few	CASSPVALGSYEQYF	TGTGCCAGCAGCCCGGTCGCTCTAGGCTCCTACGAGCAGTACTTC
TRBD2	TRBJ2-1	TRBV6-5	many	CASRRWASGTSGGIEQFF	TGTGCCAGCAGGCGGTGGGCTTCCGGGACTAGCGGGGGTATTGAGCAGTTCTTC
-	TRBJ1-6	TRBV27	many	CASSLADASSPLHF	TGTGCCAGCAGTTTAGCGGACGCCTCTTCACCCCTCCACTTT
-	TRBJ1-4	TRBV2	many	CASSQDHAANEKLFF	TGTGCCAGCAGTCAGGACCACGCAGCTAATGAAAAACTGTTTTTT
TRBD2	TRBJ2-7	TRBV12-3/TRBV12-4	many	CASRVTSGGSEQYF	TGTGCCAGCAGGGTGACTAGCGGGGGCTCCGAGCAGTACTTC
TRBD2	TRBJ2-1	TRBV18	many	CASSPPLAGAPYNEQFF	TGTGCCAGCTCACCACCGTTAGCGGGAGCTCCCTACAATGAGCAGTTCTTC
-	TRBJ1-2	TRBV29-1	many	CSVATGDF	TGCAGCGTAGCTACGGGAGACTTC
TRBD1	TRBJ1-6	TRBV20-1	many	CSARGQGISPLHF	TGCAGTGCTAGAGGACAGGGAATTTCACCCCTCCACTTT
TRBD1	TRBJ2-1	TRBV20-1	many	CSALADRGSSYNEQFF	TGCAGTGCTCTAGCGGACAGGGGAAGCTCCTACAATGAGCAGTTCTTC
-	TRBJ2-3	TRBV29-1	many	CSGRRGALETTDTQYF	TGCAGCGGGAGGAGAGGAGCCCTAGAAACCACAGATACGCAGTATTTT
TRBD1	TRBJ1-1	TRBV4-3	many	CASSQDGGQGGGRTEAFF	TGCGCCAGCAGCCAAGATGGGGGACAGGGGGGAGGGAGGACTGAAGCTTTCTTT
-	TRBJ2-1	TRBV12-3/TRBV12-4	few	CASRTTSTHEQFF	TGTGCCAGCAGGACAACTAGCACTCATGAGCAGTTCTTC